The clone carrying this T cell receptor (beta chain) was counted only a few times. Its antigen remains unknown. The sample belongs to a study of blood T cells in healthy people across ages. Each individual donor underwent a draw of about 11 milliliters of peripheral blood. Researchers report isolating at least 7 million PBMCs per sample. The V and J ends lost 6 bases and 11 bases, in that order; junction bases with no gene match: 19. The germline CDR1 and CDR2 sequences are MDHEN and SYDVKM. This CDR3 has 16 amino acids. Study-level points and caveats: Both higher diversity and more naive CD4+ cells marked long-lived donors when set against aged donors.

The use of a sample-barcoded 5' primer and a J-beta primer mix characterized a second PCR of about 7 to 12 cycles. Per sample, CDR3-containing paired-end reads numbered at least 2.5 million. TCRdb re-analysed the 5' RACE reads in MiXCR, keeping a single row per CDR3 protein. The sample yields 1.8 million or so distinct CDR3 sequences, more than 35% seen once. This rearrangement joins TRBV28 to TRBJ1-5; TRBD1 aligns across 7 bases. Specimen: blood. This TCR came from a human donor in good health. The DNA of the CDR3 is TGTGCCAGCAGATTAAGACAGGGAATGTCGGTTTGGGCCCAGCATTTT. This gives the protein CASRLRQGMSVWAQHF.